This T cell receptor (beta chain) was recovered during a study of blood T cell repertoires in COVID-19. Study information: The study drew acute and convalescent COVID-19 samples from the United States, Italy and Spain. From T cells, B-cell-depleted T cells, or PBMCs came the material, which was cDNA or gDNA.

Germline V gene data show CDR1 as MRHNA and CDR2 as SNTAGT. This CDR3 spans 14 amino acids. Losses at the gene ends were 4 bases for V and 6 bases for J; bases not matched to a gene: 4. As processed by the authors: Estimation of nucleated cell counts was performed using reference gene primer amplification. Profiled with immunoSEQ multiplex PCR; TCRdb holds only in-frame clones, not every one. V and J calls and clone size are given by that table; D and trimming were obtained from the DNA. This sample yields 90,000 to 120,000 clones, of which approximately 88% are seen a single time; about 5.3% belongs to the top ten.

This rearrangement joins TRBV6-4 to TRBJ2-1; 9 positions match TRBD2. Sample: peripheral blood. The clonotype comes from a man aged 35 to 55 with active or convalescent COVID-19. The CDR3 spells CASSVLAGSNEQFF. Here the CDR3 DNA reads TGTGCCAGCAGTGTCCTAGCGGGAAGCAATGAGCAGTTCTTC.